These 3 T cell receptor beta chains originate from one sample sequenced in a study of blood T cells in healthy people across ages. It was with a sample-barcoded 5' primer and a J-beta primer mix that a second PCR of about 7 to 12 cycles was run. Each CDR3 protein is one row after TCRdb ran MiXCR on the 5' RACE reads. The data contain around 520,000 distinct CDR3 sequences, about 27% of them singletons. The sample was also reused in another study, on T cells of mothers and their children.

Specimen: blood. The receptor source for this set is a boy younger than 10 in good health.

This clonotype was picked up a small number of times. This chain connects TRBV14 to TRBJ2-1; 12 bases fit TRBD2. J gave up 4 bases and V 6 bases, and 4 bases lay outside the gene matches. The CDR3 sequence is 15 residues long. Germline CDR1 SGHDN, CDR2 FVKESK. The CDR3 DNA follows: TGTGCCAGCAGGAAGACTAGCGGGAGTTACAATGAGCAGTTCTTC. Its translation: CASRKTSGSYNEQFF.

The V call is TRBV4-2, the J call TRBJ2-6; 9 nucleotides align to TRBD1. J was trimmed by 0 bases and V by 1 base; bases with no gene match: 10. From germline, CDR1 is LGHNA and CDR2 YNFKEQ. The CDR3 length is 20 residues. DNA of the CDR3: TGTGCCAGCAGCCAAGGTTCTGGACAGGGGAAGAGCTCTGGGGCCAACGTCCTGACTTTC. It yields the protein CASSQGSGQGKSSGANVLTF.

CDR3 residues: CASSESSGSFNEKLFF. The CDR3 bases are TGTGCCAGCAGTGAATCTTCTGGCTCCTTCAATGAAAAACTGTTTTTT. The chain links TRBV25-1 to TRBJ1-4; unclear D gene. Trimming pared 1 base from V and 5 bases from J, leaving 14 bases between. The CDR3 contains 16 residues. Looked up from germline, CDR1 is MGHDK and CDR2 is SYGVNS.